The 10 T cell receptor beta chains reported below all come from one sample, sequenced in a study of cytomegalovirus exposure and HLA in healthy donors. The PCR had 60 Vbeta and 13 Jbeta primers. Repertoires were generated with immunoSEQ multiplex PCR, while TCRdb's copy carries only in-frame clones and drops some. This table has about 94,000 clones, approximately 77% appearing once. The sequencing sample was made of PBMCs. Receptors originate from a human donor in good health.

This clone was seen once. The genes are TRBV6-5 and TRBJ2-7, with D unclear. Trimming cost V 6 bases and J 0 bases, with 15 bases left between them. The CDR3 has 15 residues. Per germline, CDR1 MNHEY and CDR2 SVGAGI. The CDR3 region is CASSHRTPISYEQYF. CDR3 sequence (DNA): TGTGCCAGCAGCCACCGCACACCGATCTCCTACGAGCAGTACTTC.

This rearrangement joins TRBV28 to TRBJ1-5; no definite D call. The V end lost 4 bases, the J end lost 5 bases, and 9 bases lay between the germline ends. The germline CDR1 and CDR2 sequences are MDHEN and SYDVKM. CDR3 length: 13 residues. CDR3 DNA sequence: TGTGCCAGCAGTTCGGGAGGGCATCAGCCCCAGCATTTT. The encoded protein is CASSSGGHQPQHF.

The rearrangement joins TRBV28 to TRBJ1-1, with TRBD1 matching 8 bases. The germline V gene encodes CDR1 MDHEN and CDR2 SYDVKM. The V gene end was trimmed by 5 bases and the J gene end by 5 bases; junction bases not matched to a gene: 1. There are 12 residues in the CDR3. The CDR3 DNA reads TGTGCCAGCAGTAGACAGGGGACTGAAGCTTTCTTT. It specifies CASSRQGTEAFF.

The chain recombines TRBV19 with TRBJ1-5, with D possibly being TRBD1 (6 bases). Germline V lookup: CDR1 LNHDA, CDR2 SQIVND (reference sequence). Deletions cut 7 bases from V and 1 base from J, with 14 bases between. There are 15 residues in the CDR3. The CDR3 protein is CASNPLDRSNQPQHF. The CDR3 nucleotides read TGTGCCAGTAACCCCTTAGACAGGAGCAATCAGCCCCAGCATTTT.

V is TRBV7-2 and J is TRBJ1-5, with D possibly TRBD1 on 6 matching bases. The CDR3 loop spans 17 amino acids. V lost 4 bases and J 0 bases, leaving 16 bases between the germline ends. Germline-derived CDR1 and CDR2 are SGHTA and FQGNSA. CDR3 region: CASSSTARGYSNQPQHF. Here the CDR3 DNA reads TGTGCCAGCAGCTCTACCGCCAGGGGATATAGCAATCAGCCCCAGCATTTT.

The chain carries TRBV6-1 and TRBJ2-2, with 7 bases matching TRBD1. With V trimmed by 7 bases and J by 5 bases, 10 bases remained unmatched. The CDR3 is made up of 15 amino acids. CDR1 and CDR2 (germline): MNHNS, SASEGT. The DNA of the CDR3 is TGTGCCAGCACAAAATTACTGACAGGGACCGGGGAGCTGTTTTTT. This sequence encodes CASTKLLTGTGELFF.

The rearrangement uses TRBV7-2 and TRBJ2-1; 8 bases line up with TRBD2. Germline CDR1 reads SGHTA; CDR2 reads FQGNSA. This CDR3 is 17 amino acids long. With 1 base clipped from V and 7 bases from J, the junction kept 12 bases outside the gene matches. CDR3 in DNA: TGTGCCAGCAGCTTAGAGTGGACGGGGGGCGGGAGGAATGAGCAGTTCTTC. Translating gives CASSLEWTGGGRNEQFF.

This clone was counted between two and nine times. The CDR3 here is CASSPTAGDQPQHF. DNA of the CDR3: TGTGCCAGCAGCCCCACTGCCGGGGATCAGCCCCAGCATTTT. The chain combines TRBV2 with TRBJ1-5; D unclear. V dropped 6 bases and J dropped 5 bases, with 14 bases sitting between them. The CDR3 has 14 residues. CDR1 is SNHLY and CDR2 is FYNNEI in the germline V gene.

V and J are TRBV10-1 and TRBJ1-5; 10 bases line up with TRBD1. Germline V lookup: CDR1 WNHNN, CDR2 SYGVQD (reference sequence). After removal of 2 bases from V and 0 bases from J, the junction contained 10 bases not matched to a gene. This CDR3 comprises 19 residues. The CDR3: CASSELPGQGSYSNQPQHF. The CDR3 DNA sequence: TGCGCCAGCAGTGAGCTACCGGGACAGGGGTCCTATAGCAATCAGCCCCAGCATTTT.

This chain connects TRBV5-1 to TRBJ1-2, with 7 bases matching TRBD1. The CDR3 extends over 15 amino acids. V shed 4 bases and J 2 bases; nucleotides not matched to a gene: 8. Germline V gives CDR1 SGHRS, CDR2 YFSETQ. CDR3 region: CASSQPGQLNYGYTF. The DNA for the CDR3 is TGCGCCAGCAGCCAACCGGGACAGCTAAACTATGGCTACACCTTC. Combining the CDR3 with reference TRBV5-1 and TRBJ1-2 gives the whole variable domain KAGVTQTPRYLIKTRGQQVTLSCSPISGHRSVSWYQQTPGQGLQFLFEYFSETQRNKGNFPGRFSGRQFSNSRSEMNVSTLELGDSALYLCASSQPGQLNYGYTFGSGTRLTVV.